This is a list of T cell receptor beta chains from one sample in a study of regulatory T cells. The data were produced by immunoSEQ multiplex PCR, yet TCRdb's version contains in-frame clones alone and is incomplete. The data show approximately 9,000 clones, around 82% seen once. What was sequenced was CD8+ T cells sorted from blood. The origin of the receptors is a young adult with CD3G deficiency. The conserved cysteine and the conserved F or W are not part of the CDR3 here. Each record gives: V gene, CDR3 length, J gene, CDR3 protein.

TRBV27,11,TRBJ1-6,ASSPGYNSPLH
TRBV19,12,TRBJ1-1,ASRMAGTSTEAF
TRBV28,11,TRBJ2-5,ASSSNRDWTQY
TRBV6-1,12,.,ASSEARGSYEQY
TRBV10-2,12,TRBJ2-5,ASRKGAIQETQY
TRBV6-1,10,TRBJ2-1,ASSHRGNEQF
TRBV10-1,15,.,ASSELGAGTPGYEQY
TRBV27,12,TRBJ2-7,ASSPGTGGHEQY
TRBV6-6,12,TRBJ2-4,ASSSGGGRNIQY
TRBV6-1,12,TRBJ1-1,ASRETGVNTEAF
TRBV6-5,10,TRBJ2-2,ASSGGSGELF
TRBV28,12,TRBJ1-1,ASSPTGYGTEAF
TRBV28,15,TRBJ1-4,ASSPPGQIPTNEKLF
TRBV29-1,13,TRBJ2-1,SVGEGPSSYNEQF
TRBV5-1,13,TRBJ2-7,ASSLGRGSSYEQY
TRBV28,12,TRBJ2-7,ASSLVGTGFEQY
TRBV6-1,12,TRBJ2-7,ASREPGVSVEQY
TRBV5-4,14,TRBJ2-7,ASSLVLQQLKNEQY
TRBV5-1,14,TRBJ2-2,ASSFRPGLAAGELF
TRBV11-2,12,TRBJ2-7,ASSQGQGGYEQY
TRBV6-1,12,TRBJ2-2,ASSISRDTGELF
TRBV28,14,TRBJ2-1,ASSLNRGTPYNEQF
TRBV19,11,TRBJ1-1,ASSAWSGTEAF
TRBV28,12,TRBJ2-7,ASSLRGWGYEQY
TRBV27,13,TRBJ2-7,ASSLFGTGDYEQY
TRBV28,13,TRBJ1-2,ASSLWRTGVYGYT
TRBV6-5,12,TRBJ2-3,ASSYPGPTDTQY
TRBV7-8,16,TRBJ2-2,ASSLAYPPSTNTGELF
TRBV11-2,10,TRBJ2-2,ASSFLVGELF
TRBV6-1,11,TRBJ2-7,ASKGESSYEQY
TRBV28,12,TRBJ2-4,ASSFSGTKNIQY
TRBV7-9,9,TRBJ2-7,ASSSGLEQY
TRBV21-1,13,TRBJ2-3,ASSRVRTLTDTQY
TRBV5-6,16,TRBJ2-1,ASSNVPGLAGAGHEQF
TRBV28,15,TRBJ2-7,ASSPGLALENFYEQY
TRBV28,11,.,ASSPWAGDEQY
TRBV27,13,TRBJ2-7,ASSFGPGGDYEQY
TRBV6-1,10,TRBJ2-7,ASSEAWVEQY
TRBV28,12,TRBJ2-1,ASSFLGHHNEQF
TRBV19,12,TRBJ1-1,ASSIAAGSGEAF
TRBV19,12,TRBJ1-6,ASSIRTGSSPLH
TRBV6-1,14,TRBJ2-6,ASSEFGGSGANVLT
TRBV5-1,14,TRBJ2-5,ASSLAIGGAEETQY
TRBV6-1,13,TRBJ2-1,ASSEVGGSYNEQF
TRBV28,12,TRBJ2-7,ASSSNISPYEQY
TRBV4-1,13,.,ASSQRTSGFYEQY
TRBV6-1,10,TRBJ2-7,ASSYPSYEQY
TRBV28,10,TRBJ1-2,ASTDRGSGYT
TRBV28,13,TRBJ2-7,ASSLDIGTSYEQY
TRBV14,17,TRBJ1-3,ASSPRKPDSPLSGNTIY